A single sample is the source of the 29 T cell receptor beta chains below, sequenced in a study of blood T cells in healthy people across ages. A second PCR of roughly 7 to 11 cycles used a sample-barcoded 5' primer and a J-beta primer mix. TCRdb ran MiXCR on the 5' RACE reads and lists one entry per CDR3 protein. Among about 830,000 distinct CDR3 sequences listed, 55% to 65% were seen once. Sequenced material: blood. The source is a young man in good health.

In DNA form, the CDR3 reads TGTGCCAGCAGTTACGCCCCTACCACAGATACGCAGTATTTT. Residues: CASSYAPTTDTQYF. The chain joins TRBV6-2 or TRBV6-3 to TRBJ2-3, with unresolved D. The CDR3 totals 14 residues. The germline V gene has CDR1 MNHEY and CDR2 SVGEGT. V was shortened by 2 bases and J by 2 bases, with 8 bases between the two germline ends.

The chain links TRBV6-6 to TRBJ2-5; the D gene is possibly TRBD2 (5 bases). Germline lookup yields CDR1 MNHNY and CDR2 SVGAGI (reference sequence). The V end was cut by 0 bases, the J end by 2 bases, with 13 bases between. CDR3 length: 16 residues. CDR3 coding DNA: TGTGCCAGCAGTTACTCCGGTCCCGGAGGACAAGAGACCCAGTACTTC. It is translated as CASSYSGPGGQETQYF.

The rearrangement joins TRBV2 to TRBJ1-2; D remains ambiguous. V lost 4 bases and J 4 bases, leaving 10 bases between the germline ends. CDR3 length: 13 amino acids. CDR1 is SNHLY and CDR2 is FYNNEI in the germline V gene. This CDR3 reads CASSGEGLYGYTF. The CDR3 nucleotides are TGTGCCAGCAGTGGAGAAGGACTCTATGGCTACACCTTC.

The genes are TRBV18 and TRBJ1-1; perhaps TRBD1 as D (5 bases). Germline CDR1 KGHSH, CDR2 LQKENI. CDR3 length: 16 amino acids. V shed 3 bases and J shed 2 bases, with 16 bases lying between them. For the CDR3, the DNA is TGTGCCAGCTCACCGAGGGTGAGTCAGGGTAACACTGAAGCTTTCTTT. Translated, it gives CASSPRVSQGNTEAFF.

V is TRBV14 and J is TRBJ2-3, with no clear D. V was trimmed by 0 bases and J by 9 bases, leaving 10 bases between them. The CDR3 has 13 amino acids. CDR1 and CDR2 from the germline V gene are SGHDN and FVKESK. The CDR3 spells CASSQEAGPTQYF. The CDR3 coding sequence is TGTGCCAGCAGCCAAGAAGCTGGACCCACGCAGTATTTT.

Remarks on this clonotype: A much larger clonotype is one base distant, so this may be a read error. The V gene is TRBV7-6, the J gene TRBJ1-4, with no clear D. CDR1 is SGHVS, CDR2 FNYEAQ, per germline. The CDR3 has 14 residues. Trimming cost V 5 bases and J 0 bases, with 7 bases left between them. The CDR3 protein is CASSPESTNEKLFF. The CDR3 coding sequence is TGTGCCAGCAGCCCAGAGTCAACTAATGAAAAACTGTTTTTT.

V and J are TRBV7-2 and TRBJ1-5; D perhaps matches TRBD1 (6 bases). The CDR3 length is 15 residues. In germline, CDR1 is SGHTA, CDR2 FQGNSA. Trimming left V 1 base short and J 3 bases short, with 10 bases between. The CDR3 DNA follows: TGTGCCAGCAGCTTAGTTCCGGGACACAATCAGCCCCAGCATTTT. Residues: CASSLVPGHNQPQHF.

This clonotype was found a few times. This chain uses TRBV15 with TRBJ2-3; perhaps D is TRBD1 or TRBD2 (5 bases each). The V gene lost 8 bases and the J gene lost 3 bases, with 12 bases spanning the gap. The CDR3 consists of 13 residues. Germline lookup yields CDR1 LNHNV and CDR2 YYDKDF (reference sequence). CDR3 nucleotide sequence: TGTGCCACCTGGGACGGCGTGACAGATACGCAGTATTTT. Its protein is CATWDGVTDTQYF.

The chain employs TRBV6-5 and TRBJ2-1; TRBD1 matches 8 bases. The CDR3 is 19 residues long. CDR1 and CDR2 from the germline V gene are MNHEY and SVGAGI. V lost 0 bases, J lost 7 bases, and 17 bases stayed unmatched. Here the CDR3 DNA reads TGTGCCAGCAGTTACTCAATTACCCAACCTGGACAGGGTCAGAATGAGCAGTTCTTC. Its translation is CASSYSITQPGQGQNEQFF.

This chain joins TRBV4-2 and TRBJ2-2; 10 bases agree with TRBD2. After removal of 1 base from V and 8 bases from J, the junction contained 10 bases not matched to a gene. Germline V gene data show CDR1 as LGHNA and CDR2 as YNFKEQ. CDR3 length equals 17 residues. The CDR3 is CASSQAASGGHRGELFF. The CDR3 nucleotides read TGTGCCAGCAGCCAAGCGGCTAGCGGGGGCCATAGAGGGGAGCTGTTTTTT.

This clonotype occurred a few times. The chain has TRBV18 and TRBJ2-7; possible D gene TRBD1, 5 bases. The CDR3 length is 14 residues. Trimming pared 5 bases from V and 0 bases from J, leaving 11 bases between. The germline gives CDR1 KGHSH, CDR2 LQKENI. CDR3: CASSSIQDSYEQYF. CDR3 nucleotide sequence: TGTGCCAGCTCAAGTATACAGGACTCCTACGAGCAGTACTTC.

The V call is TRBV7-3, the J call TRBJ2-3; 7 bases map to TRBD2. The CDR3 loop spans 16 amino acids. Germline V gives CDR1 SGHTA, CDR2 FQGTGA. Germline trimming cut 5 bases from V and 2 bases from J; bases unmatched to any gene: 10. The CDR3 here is CASSATGTTFTDTQYF. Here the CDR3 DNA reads TGTGCCAGCAGCGCGACCGGGACTACATTCACAGATACGCAGTATTTT.

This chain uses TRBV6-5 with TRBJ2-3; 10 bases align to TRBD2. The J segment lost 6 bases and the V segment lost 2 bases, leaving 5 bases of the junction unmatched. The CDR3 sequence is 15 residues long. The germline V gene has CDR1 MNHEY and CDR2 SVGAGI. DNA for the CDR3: TGTGCCAGCAGTTACCCCAGCGGGGGGGCGGATACGCAGTATTTT. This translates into CASSYPSGGADTQYF.

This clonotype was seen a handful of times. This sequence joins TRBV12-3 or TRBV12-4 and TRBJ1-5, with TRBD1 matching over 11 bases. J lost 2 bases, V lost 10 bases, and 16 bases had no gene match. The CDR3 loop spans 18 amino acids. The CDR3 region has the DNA TGTGCCATCCAGTCTCAGGACAGGGGGCTTTTTGGCAATCAGCCCCAGCATTTT. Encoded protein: CAIQSQDRGLFGNQPQHF.

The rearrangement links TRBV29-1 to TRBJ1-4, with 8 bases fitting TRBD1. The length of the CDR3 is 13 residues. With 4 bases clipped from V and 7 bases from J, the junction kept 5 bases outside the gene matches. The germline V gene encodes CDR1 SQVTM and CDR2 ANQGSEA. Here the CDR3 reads CSVGDRGSEKLFF. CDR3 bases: TGCAGCGTTGGTGACAGGGGTTCTGAAAAACTGTTTTTT.

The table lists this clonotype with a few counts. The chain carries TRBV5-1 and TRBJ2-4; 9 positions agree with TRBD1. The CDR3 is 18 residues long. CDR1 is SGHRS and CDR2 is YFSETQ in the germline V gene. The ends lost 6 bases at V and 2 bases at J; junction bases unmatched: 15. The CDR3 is CASKLDRGVGSTKNIQYF. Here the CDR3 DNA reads TGCGCCAGCAAATTGGACAGGGGTGTGGGATCAACCAAAAACATTCAGTACTTC.

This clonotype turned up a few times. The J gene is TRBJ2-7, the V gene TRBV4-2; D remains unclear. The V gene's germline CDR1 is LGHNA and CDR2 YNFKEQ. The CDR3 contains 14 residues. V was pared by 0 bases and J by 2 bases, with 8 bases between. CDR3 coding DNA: TGTGCCAGCAGCCAAGATACACCTACCTACGAGCAGTACTTC. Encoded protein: CASSQDTPTYEQYF.

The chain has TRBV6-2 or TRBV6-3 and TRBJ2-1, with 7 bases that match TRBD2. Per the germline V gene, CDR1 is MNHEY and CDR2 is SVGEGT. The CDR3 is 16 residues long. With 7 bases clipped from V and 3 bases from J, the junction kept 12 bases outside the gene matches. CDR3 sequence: CASTLLSGTVYNEQFF. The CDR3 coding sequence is TGTGCCAGCACCCTGTTGAGCGGGACCGTCTACAATGAGCAGTTCTTC.

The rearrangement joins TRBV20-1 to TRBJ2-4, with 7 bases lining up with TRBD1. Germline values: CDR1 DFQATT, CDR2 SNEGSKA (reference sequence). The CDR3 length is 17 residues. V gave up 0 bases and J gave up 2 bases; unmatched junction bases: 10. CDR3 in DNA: TGCAGTGCTAGAGATCATAAAGGGGGCCGATCCAAAAACATTCAGTACTTC. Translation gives CSARDHKGGRSKNIQYF.

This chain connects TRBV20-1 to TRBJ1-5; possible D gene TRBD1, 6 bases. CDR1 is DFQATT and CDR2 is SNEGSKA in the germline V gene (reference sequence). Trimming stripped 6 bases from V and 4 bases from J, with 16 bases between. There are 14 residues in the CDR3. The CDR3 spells CSAPGHSSNQPQHF. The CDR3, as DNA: TGCAGTGCACCGGGACACTCTAGTAATCAGCCCCAGCATTTT.

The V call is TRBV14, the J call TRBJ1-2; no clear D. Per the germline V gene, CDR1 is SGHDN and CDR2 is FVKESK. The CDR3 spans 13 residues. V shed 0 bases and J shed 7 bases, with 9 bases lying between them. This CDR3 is CASSQEIKGGYTF. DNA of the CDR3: TGTGCCAGCAGCCAAGAAATCAAGGGTGGCTACACCTTC.

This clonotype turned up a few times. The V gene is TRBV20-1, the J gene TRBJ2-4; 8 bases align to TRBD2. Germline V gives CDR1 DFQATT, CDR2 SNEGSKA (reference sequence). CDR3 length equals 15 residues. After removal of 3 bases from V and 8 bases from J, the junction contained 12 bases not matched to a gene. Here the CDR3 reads CSASQTGGFSDIQYF. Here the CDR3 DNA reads TGCAGTGCTAGCCAAACGGGAGGGTTTTCGGACATTCAGTACTTC.

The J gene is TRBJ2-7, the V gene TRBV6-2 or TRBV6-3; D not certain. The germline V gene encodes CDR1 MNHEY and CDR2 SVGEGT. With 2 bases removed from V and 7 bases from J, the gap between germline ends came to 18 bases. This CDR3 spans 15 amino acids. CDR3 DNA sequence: TGTGCCAGCAGTTACCCGGACGGGTACCTAGGGGAGCAGTACTTC. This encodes CASSYPDGYLGEQYF.

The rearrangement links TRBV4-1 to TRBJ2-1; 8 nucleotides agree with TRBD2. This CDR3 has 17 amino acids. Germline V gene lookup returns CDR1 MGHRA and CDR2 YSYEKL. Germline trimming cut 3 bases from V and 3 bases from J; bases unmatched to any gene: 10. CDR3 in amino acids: CASSQQQVREGYNEQFF. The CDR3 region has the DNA TGCGCCAGCAGCCAGCAACAGGTCCGGGAGGGCTACAATGAGCAGTTCTTC.

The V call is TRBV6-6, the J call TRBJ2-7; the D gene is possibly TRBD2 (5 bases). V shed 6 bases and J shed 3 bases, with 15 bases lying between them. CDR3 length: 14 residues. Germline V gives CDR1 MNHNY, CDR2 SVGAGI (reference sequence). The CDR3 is CASSYGLHNYEQYF. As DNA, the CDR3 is TGTGCCAGCAGCTACGGACTCCACAACTACGAGCAGTACTTC.

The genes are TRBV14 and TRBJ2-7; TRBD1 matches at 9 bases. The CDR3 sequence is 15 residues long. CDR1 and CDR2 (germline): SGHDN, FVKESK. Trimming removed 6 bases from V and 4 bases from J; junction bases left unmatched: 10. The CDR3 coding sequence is TGTGCCAGCAGAAGGACAGGGGAAAATAGTTACGAGCAGTACTTC. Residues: CASRRTGENSYEQYF. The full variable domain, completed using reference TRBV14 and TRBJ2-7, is EAGVTQFPSHSVIEKGQTVTLRCDPISGHDNLYWYRRVMGKEIKFLLHFVKESKQDESGMPNNRFLAERTGGTYSTLKVQPAELEDSGVYFCASRRTGENSYEQYFGPGTRLTVT.

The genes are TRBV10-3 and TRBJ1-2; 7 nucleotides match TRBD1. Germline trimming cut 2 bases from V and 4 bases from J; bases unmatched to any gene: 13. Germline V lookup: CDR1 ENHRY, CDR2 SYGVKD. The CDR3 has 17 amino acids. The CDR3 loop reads CAISEGDLGDSRYGYTF. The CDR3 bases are TGTGCCATCAGTGAGGGCGACCTTGGGGACAGCCGCTATGGCTACACCTTC.

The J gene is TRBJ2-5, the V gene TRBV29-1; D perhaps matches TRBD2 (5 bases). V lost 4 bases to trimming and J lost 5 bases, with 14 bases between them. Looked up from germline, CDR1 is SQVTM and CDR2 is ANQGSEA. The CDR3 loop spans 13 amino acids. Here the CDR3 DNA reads TGCAGCGTTGGTGGCGGGTCGAGGGAGACCCAGTACTTC. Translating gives CSVGGGSRETQYF.

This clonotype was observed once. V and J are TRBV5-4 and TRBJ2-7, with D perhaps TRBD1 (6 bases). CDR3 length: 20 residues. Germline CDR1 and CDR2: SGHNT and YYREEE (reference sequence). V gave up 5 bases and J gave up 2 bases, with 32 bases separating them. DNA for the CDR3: TGTGCCAGCAGTCTCCGACACCAAGACAGGATTATCTACTATACCTACGAGCAGTACTTC. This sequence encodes CASSLRHQDRIIYYTYEQYF. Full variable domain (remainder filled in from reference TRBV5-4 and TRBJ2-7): ETGVTQSPTHLIKTRGQQVTLRCSSQSGHNTVSWYQQALGQGPQFIFQYYREEENGRGNFPPRFSGLQFPNYSSELNVNALELDDSALYLCASSLRHQDRIIYYTYEQYFGPGTRLTVT.